Below are 21 T cell receptor beta chains sequenced from a single sample in a study of blood T cells in healthy people across ages. It was with a sample-barcoded 5' primer and a J-beta primer mix that a second PCR of about 7 to 12 cycles was run. TCRdb re-analysed the 5' RACE reads in MiXCR, keeping a single row per CDR3 protein. The sample has hundreds of thousands of distinct CDR3 sequences, nearly 60% seen once. Sequencing was carried out using blood. Every receptor here comes from a man aged 30-40 years in good health.

Points on this clonotype: At one end the junction does not follow the germline gene, possibly because of a read error. The V gene is TRBV15, the J gene TRBJ1-2; D is ambiguous. Germline V CDR1 and CDR2: LNHNV, YYDKDF (reference sequence). This CDR3 is 13 amino acids long. The CDR3 nucleotides read TGTGCCTCCAGCCCCTCAGTTAACTATGGCTACATCTTC. Translated: CASSPSVNYGYIF.

This chain connects TRBV7-8 to TRBJ1-1; no reliable D call. The CDR3 is 16 residues long. Trimming shortened V by 5 bases and J by 6 bases, and 22 bases separated the two germline ends. Germline V lookup: CDR1 SGHVS, CDR2 FQNEAQ. The CDR3 loop is CASSPHPLRGGAEAFF. CDR3 coding DNA: TGTGCCAGCAGCCCCCACCCTCTGCGGGGAGGCGCTGAAGCTTTCTTT.

This clonotype was recorded only once. V gene TRBV24-1 combines with J gene TRBJ2-1, with D maybe TRBD2 (6 bases). Per germline, CDR1 KGHDR and CDR2 SFDVKD. V shed 3 bases and J shed 5 bases, with 22 bases lying between them. The CDR3 has 18 amino acids. The CDR3 DNA reads as TGTGCCACCAGTGATACGCCTGTGAGGGCCGGGGAGGACAATGAGCAGTTCTTC. This translates into CATSDTPVRAGEDNEQFF.

The rearrangement joins TRBV28 to TRBJ1-1, with no clear D. The CDR3 length is 14 residues. From germline, CDR1 is MDHEN and CDR2 SYDVKM. The ends were cut back, 4 bases at V and 7 bases at J, with 16 bases in the middle. The CDR3 nucleotides are TGTGCCAGCAGTTCACAAAGTGGACGGGTTGAAGCTTTCTTT. This encodes CASSSQSGRVEAFF. Using reference TRBV28 and TRBJ1-1 for the parts outside the CDR3, the full variable domain is DVKVTQSSRYLVKRTGEKVFLECVQDMDHENMFWYRQDPGLGLRLIYFSYDVKMKEKGDIPEGYSVSREKKERFSLILESASTNQTSMYLCASSSQSGRVEAFFGQGTRLTVV.

This clonotype was seen more than once but under ten times. The chain links TRBV5-1 to TRBJ2-7, with TRBD1 matching 8 bases. The trim removed 4 bases at V and 5 bases at J, leaving 8 bases unmatched. This CDR3 comprises 14 residues. CDR1 is SGHRS, CDR2 YFSETQ, per germline. The CDR3 bases are TGCGCCAGCAGCGGCGGACAGGGAGTCCACGAGCAGTACTTC. Its translation: CASSGGQGVHEQYF.

This rearrangement joins TRBV4-2 to TRBJ1-5; D is perhaps TRBD1 (5 bases). Germline values: CDR1 LGHNA, CDR2 YNFKEQ. V lost 0 bases to trimming and J lost 1 base, with 16 bases between them. This CDR3 is 18 amino acids long. The CDR3 protein is CASSQEARGGLSNQPQHF. In DNA form, the CDR3 reads TGTGCCAGCAGCCAAGAGGCGAGGGGCGGGTTAAGCAATCAGCCCCAGCATTTT.

This chain connects TRBV10-3 to TRBJ2-3; TRBD1 agrees at 8 bases. CDR1 and CDR2 from the germline V gene are ENHRY and SYGVKD. V dropped 0 bases and J dropped 4; count of bases not matched to a gene: 3. This CDR3 is built from 15 residues. The CDR3 here is CAISESQGVADTQYF. The CDR3 DNA follows: TGTGCCATCAGTGAGTCACAGGGGGTTGCAGATACGCAGTATTTT.

This clonotype was observed a handful of times. V is TRBV29-1 and J is TRBJ1-1; no firm D call. Trimming removed 6 bases at V and 1 base at J, with 9 bases between. The CDR3 covers 12 residues. Germline V gene sequence: CDR1 SQVTM, CDR2 ANQGSEA. CDR3 DNA: TGCAGCGTCCAACAGTCGAACACTGAAGCTTTCTTT. This encodes CSVQQSNTEAFF. Filled out from reference TRBV29-1 and TRBJ1-1, the complete variable domain reads SAVISQKPSRDICQRGTSLTIQCQVDSQVTMMFWYRQQPGQSLTLIATANQGSEATYESGFVIDKFPISRPNLTFSTLTVSNMSPEDSSIYLCSVQQSNTEAFFGQGTRLTVV.

Turning to this clonotype: In this CDR3 the conserved last residue, phenylalanine or tryptophan, is missing, so a read error is likely. The chain has TRBV29-1 and TRBJ2-7, with D perhaps TRBD1 (5 bases). Trimming took off 5 bases at V and 3 bases at J, with 11 bases between the two ends. The CDR3 has 12 amino acids. From germline, CDR1 is SQVTM and CDR2 ANQGSEA. CDR3 nucleotides: TGCAGCGTTAGCCGTAGGGGCTACGAGCAGTACTTA. Translating it yields CSVSRRGYEQYL.

CDR3 DNA sequence: TGCAGTGCTAGAGAGACAGGGACCAAAAACATTCAGTACTTC. The encoded protein is CSARETGTKNIQYF. This chain connects TRBV20-1 to TRBJ2-4, with TRBD1 identical over 7 bases. The CDR3 loop spans 14 amino acids. The V and J ends lost 0 bases and 2 bases, in that order; junction bases with no gene match: 1. Germline CDR1 DFQATT, CDR2 SNEGSKA (reference sequence).

V and J are TRBV10-2 and TRBJ1-2; no definite D call. CDR3 length equals 15 residues. The V and J ends lost 2 bases and 7 bases respectively, with 17 bases between them. CDR1 and CDR2 from the germline V gene are WSHSY and SAAADI. The CDR3: CASSETLTTFGGYTF. Here the CDR3 DNA reads TGCGCCAGCAGTGAGACCCTTACGACGTTTGGTGGCTACACCTTC.

Of note for this clonotype: A clone one base away is much larger, so this may be a read error. The J gene is TRBJ2-7, the V gene TRBV6-5; TRBD1 is a possible D gene (6 bases). The CDR3 has 13 amino acids. Trimming took 6 bases from V and 3 from J, leaving 12 bases between them. Germline values: CDR1 MNHEY, CDR2 SVGAGI. CDR3: CASSHQDSYEQYF. In nucleotides, the CDR3 is TGTGCCAGCAGCCACCAGGACAGCTACGAGCAGTACTTC.

This clonotype was picked up one time. The J gene is TRBJ1-2, the V gene TRBV20-1; 7 nucleotides line up with TRBD1. The CDR3 has 12 amino acids. J lost 6 bases, V lost 5 bases, and 6 bases had no gene match. Germline CDR1 DFQATT, CDR2 SNEGSKA (reference sequence). The DNA for the CDR3 is TGCAGTGCTCCTGACAGGGATAATGGCTACACCTTC. It encodes CSAPDRDNGYTF.

CDR3 in amino acids: CSVSMRQGVLMNTEAFF. As DNA, the CDR3 is TGCAGCGTTTCCATGAGACAGGGGGTCCTCATGAACACTGAAGCTTTCTTT. V usage is TRBV29-1 and J usage is TRBJ1-1, with 9 bases matching TRBD1. Germline CDR1 reads SQVTM; CDR2 reads ANQGSEA. Losses at the gene ends were 5 bases for V and 0 bases for J; bases not matched to a gene: 13. This CDR3 contains 17 residues.

V and J are TRBV6-1 and TRBJ2-1, with no clear D. The CDR3 covers 14 residues. Germline V CDR1 and CDR2: MNHNS, SASEGT. V lost 7 bases and J lost 4, with 14 bases in between. The CDR3 loop is CASMGRVVYNEQFF. The CDR3 DNA reads TGTGCCAGCATGGGCCGAGTCGTTTACAATGAGCAGTTCTTC.

This rearrangement joins TRBV5-1 to TRBJ1-2, with 8 bases matching TRBD1. The CDR3 extends over 15 amino acids. The J segment lost 6 bases and the V segment lost 0 bases, leaving 7 bases of the junction unmatched. Germline assignment: CDR1 SGHRS and CDR2 YFSETQ. This chain's CDR3 is CASSLALDRDHGYTF. As DNA, the CDR3 is TGCGCCAGCAGCTTGGCGCTGGACAGGGACCATGGCTACACCTTC. Complete variable domain (other parts from reference TRBV5-1 and TRBJ1-2): KAGVTQTPRYLIKTRGQQVTLSCSPISGHRSVSWYQQTPGQGLQFLFEYFSETQRNKGNFPGRFSGRQFSNSRSEMNVSTLELGDSALYLCASSLALDRDHGYTFGSGTRLTVV.

Here the CDR3 DNA reads TGTGCCAGCAGCCGAGGGCAGGGGGCGATTTTGGAGACCCAGTACTTC. Translation: CASSRGQGAILETQYF. The V call is TRBV7-2, the J call TRBJ2-4, with 8 bases identical to TRBD1. The J call may be mistaken, given a closer DNA end match to TRBJ2-5. CDR3 length: 16 amino acids. Germline V gene lookup returns CDR1 SGHTA and CDR2 FQGNSA.

The chain links TRBV7-9 to TRBJ2-4; 9 bases agree with TRBD1. The last part of the DNA fits TRBJ2-7 better; the J call may be wrong. This CDR3 contains 15 residues. Germline assignment: CDR1 SEHNR and CDR2 FQNEAQ (reference sequence). The CDR3 protein is CASSHDTGQGREQYF. The CDR3 DNA sequence: TGTGCCAGCAGTCATGACACGGGACAGGGACGCGAGCAGTACTTC.

The CDR3 loop reads CASGNRDTQYF. CDR3 nucleotide sequence: TGTGCCAGCGGCAACCGAGATACGCAGTATTTT. This chain links TRBV7-2 with TRBJ2-3; D is uncertain. Trimming cost V 8 bases and J 5 bases, with 8 bases left between them. CDR1 is SGHTA, CDR2 FQGNSA, per germline. The CDR3 extends over 11 amino acids.

This clonotype was counted only a few times. The V and J genes are TRBV29-1 and TRBJ2-2; unclear D gene. V shed 7 bases and J shed 1 base, with 7 bases lying between them. This CDR3 is built from 12 residues. Germline V gene lookup returns CDR1 SQVTM and CDR2 ANQGSEA. CDR3 protein: CSGLENTGELFF. In DNA form, the CDR3 reads TGCAGCGGCTTAGAGAACACCGGGGAGCTGTTTTTT.

This chain joins TRBV19 and TRBJ1-2; perhaps TRBD1 as D (6 bases). CDR3 length: 13 amino acids. Trimming shortened V by 6 bases and J by 4 bases, and 12 bases separated the two germline ends. CDR1 and CDR2 from the germline V gene are LNHDA and SQIVND (reference sequence). The CDR3 loop is CASRSDRIYGYTF. The CDR3 nucleotides are TGTGCCAGTAGATCGGACAGAATCTATGGCTACACCTTC.